The rows below give T cell receptor beta chains drawn from one sample of a study of early T cells in non-severe SARS-CoV-2 infection. One entry per CDR3 protein, called by TCRdb with MiXCR from the 5' RACE reads. Here the sample spans some 62,000 distinct CDR3 sequences, almost 9% being singletons. This material consisted of whole blood, taken at baseline. These receptors originate from an adult who was a healthcare worker with PCR-confirmed SARS-CoV-2 infection or an uninfected control (not recorded which). The CDR3 runs from the conserved cysteine through the conserved F or W. A D gene is named only where the DNA matches it firmly. Clone size is not always given. Where it is, it says once, few, many or a class for expanded clones.

clone_size,v_call,cdr3_length,d_call,j_call,cdr3_nt,cdr3_aa
many,TRBV6-1,18,TRBD2,TRBJ2-3,TGTGCCAGCAGTGAAATGGTTAGCGGGAGGCTCAGCACAGATACGCAGTATTTT,CASSEMVSGRLSTDTQYF
NA,TRBV11-1,11,NA,TRBJ1-1,TGTGCCAGCAGCGGGGATACTGAAGCTTTCTTT,CASSGDTEAFF
many,TRBV7-3,13,NA,TRBJ1-1,TGTGCCAGCAGCTTAATACAGAACACTGAAGCTTTCTTT,CASSLIQNTEAFF
NA,TRBV7-3,15,NA,TRBJ2-6,TGTGCCAGCGGCTGGGGATTCTCTGGGGCCAACGTCCTGACTTTC,CASGWGFSGANVLTF
few,TRBV27,18,NA,TRBJ2-1,TGTGCCAGCAGTTCAACCCGCACGGTACGGGCTCTCTACAATGAGCAGTTCTTC,CASSSTRTVRALYNEQFF
few,TRBV13,15,TRBD2,TRBJ2-3,TGTGCCAGCAGCCAACTAGCGGGGGTTCGGGATACGCAGTATTTT,CASSQLAGVRDTQYF
few,TRBV29-1,13,TRBD1,TRBJ1-5,TGCAGCGTTAAGACAGGGGAAAATCAGCCCCAGCATTTT,CSVKTGENQPQHF
many,TRBV11-2,17,NA,TRBJ2-2,TGTGCCAGCAGCTTACAACAGACCCTAAGGGGGACCGGGGAGCTGTTTTTT,CASSLQQTLRGTGELFF
NA,TRBV20-1,12,NA,TRBJ2-5,TGCAGTGCCACGGGGCCCCAAGAGACCCAGTACTTC,CSATGPQETQYF
NA,TRBV24-1,12,NA,TRBJ2-2,TGTGCCACCAGTGATGACACCGGGGAGCTGTTTTTT,CATSDDTGELFF
NA,TRBV29-1,14,TRBD2,TRBJ2-3,TGCAGCGTTGGACTAGCGGGGAGCACAGATACGCAGTATTTT,CSVGLAGSTDTQYF
NA,TRBV12-3/TRBV12-4,15,NA,TRBJ1-5,TGTGCCAGCAGTCACGGACAGTATAGCAATCAGCCCCAGCATTTT,CASSHGQYSNQPQHF
NA,TRBV19,13,TRBD1,TRBJ2-5,TGTGCCAGTAGTAAAGACAGGGGCGAGACCCAGTACTTC,CASSKDRGETQYF
NA,TRBV5-1,15,NA,TRBJ2-3,TGCGCCAGCAGCCCAGGGGCTGTGGGCACAGATACGCAGTATTTT,CASSPGAVGTDTQYF
many,TRBV18,14,NA,TRBJ1-2,TGTGCCAGCTCACCAGGCCAGTTCAACTATGGCTACACCTTC,CASSPGQFNYGYTF
few,TRBV11-3,15,TRBD2,TRBJ2-3,TGTGCCAGCAGTTCCGGGACTAGCGGCACAGATACGCAGTATTTT,CASSSGTSGTDTQYF
NA,TRBV10-3,13,NA,TRBJ1-1,TGTGCCATCAAGGGTCAATCGAACACTGAAGCTTTCTTT,CAIKGQSNTEAFF
few,TRBV20-1,14,NA,TRBJ2-7,TGCAGTGCTAAGGGCTCAACTCCTACCTACGAGCAGTACTTC,CSAKGSTPTYEQYF
NA,TRBV3-1,14,NA,TRBJ2-7,TGTGCCAGCAGCCAATTGGGAACCTCCGAGGAGCAGTACTTC,CASSQLGTSEEQYF
few,TRBV7-9,17,TRBD2,TRBJ2-7,TGTGCCAGCAGCTTAGGACCCTCAAGCGGGAGGGCCGACGAGCAGTACTTC,CASSLGPSSGRADEQYF
NA,TRBV12-5,15,NA,TRBJ2-5,TGTGCTAGTGGCCGCGGACAGTTCGTTCAAGAGACCCAGTACTTC,CASGRGQFVQETQYF
many,TRBV4-3,15,NA,TRBJ2-1,TGCGCCAGCAGCCCGATCAGAAACCCGTACAATGAGCAGTTCTTC,CASSPIRNPYNEQFF
NA,TRBV9,14,NA,TRBJ1-1,TGTGCCAGCAGCCTCACGACTATGAACACTGAAGCTTTCTTT,CASSLTTMNTEAFF
NA,TRBV12-3/TRBV12-4,14,NA,TRBJ2-7,TGTGCCAGCAGTTTAGTGGAGGAACGTTGGGAGCAGTACTTC,CASSLVEERWEQYF
NA,TRBV5-1,13,NA,TRBJ1-1,TGCGCCAGCAGGGGAGACAGTAACACTGAAGCTTTCTTT,CASRGDSNTEAFF
few,TRBV20-1,13,NA,TRBJ2-5,TGCAGTGCTAAGCGGGCAGCCGGGGAGACCCAGTACTTC,CSAKRAAGETQYF
NA,TRBV9,17,TRBD2,TRBJ2-3,TGTGCCAGCAGCGAGGGGCTAGCGGGAGGAGGCACAGATACGCAGTATTTT,CASSEGLAGGGTDTQYF
few,TRBV6-1,15,TRBD2,TRBJ2-3,TGTGCCAGCAGTGAGCTAGCGGGAGTCCCAGATACGCAGTATTTT,CASSELAGVPDTQYF
NA,TRBV24-1,15,NA,TRBJ2-1,TGTGCCACTCCACAGGTGGCAAATACAGACAATGAGCAGTTCTTC,CATPQVANTDNEQFF
NA,TRBV29-1,12,NA,TRBJ2-7,TGCAGCGCAAGGGACGGCTCCTACGAGCAGTACTTC,CSARDGSYEQYF
few,TRBV9,15,TRBD1,TRBJ1-1,TGTGCCAGCAGCATTTCGGACAGGGCGACCACTGAAGCTTTCTTT,CASSISDRATTEAFF
many,TRBV20-1,17,TRBD2,TRBJ2-3,TGCAGTGCTAGAGTCCTTACAGCGGGAGTTAGCACAGATACGCAGTATTTT,CSARVLTAGVSTDTQYF